Following are 17 T cell receptor beta chains from one sample sequenced in a study of blood T cell repertoires in COVID-19. The data were produced by immunoSEQ multiplex PCR, yet TCRdb's version contains in-frame clones alone and is incomplete. The sample has some 270,000 clones; roughly 80% are singletons. Input material: PBMCs or T cells enriched from blood (not recorded which). Receptors originate from a man aged 45-60 years who had recovered from COVID-19.

In DNA, the CDR3 is TGTGCCAGTAGTATAGGGGGCCAATCACCCCTCCACTTT. This encodes CASSIGGQSPLHF. V usage is TRBV19 and J usage is TRBJ1-6; D possibly corresponds to TRBD1 (5 bases). Germline-derived CDR1 and CDR2 are LNHDA and SQIVND (reference sequence). CDR3 size: 13 residues. Between the trimmed V and J ends, which lost 1 base and 10 bases, there was a span of 8 bases. Filled out from reference TRBV19 and TRBJ1-6, the complete variable domain reads DGGITQSPKYLFRKEGQNVTLSCEQNLNHDAMYWYRQDPGQGLRLIYYSQIVNDFQKGDIAEGYSVSREKKESFPLTVTSAQKNPTAFYLCASSIGGQSPLHFGNGTRLTVT.

V usage is TRBV7-9 and J usage is TRBJ2-1, with D perhaps TRBD1 (6 bases). V shed 0 bases and J shed 5 bases, with 11 bases lying between them. The length of the CDR3 is 15 residues. Germline CDR1 is SEHNR and CDR2 is FQNEAQ (reference sequence). For the CDR3, the DNA is TGTGCCAGCAGCTTAGCAGGGGGATGGGACAATGAGCAGTTCTTC. Translation: CASSLAGGWDNEQFF.

On this clone itself: Other DNA variants within this sample encode the same CDR3. This sequence joins TRBV7-8 and TRBJ2-7; D possibly corresponds to TRBD1 (6 bases). Germline CDR1 SGHVS, CDR2 FQNEAQ. Trimming removed 0 bases at V and 1 base at J, with 7 bases between. This CDR3 region has 14 residues. The CDR3 bases are TGTGCCAGCAGCTTAGCCACAGGGTCCTACGAGCAGTACTTC. As protein: CASSLATGSYEQYF.

This chain links TRBV10-2 with TRBJ1-5; no definite D call. Trimming took off 1 base at V and 0 bases at J, with 10 bases between the two ends. The CDR3 extends over 16 amino acids. In germline, CDR1 is WSHSY, CDR2 SAAADI. The CDR3 here is CASSELGGSSNQPQHF. The DNA of the CDR3 is TGCGCCAGCAGTGAGTTGGGAGGTAGTAGCAATCAGCCCCAGCATTTT.

The chain joins TRBV4-1 to TRBJ2-3; tentative D call: TRBD2 (5 bases). Between the trimmed V and J ends, which lost 0 bases and 8 bases, there was a span of 9 bases. CDR1 and CDR2 (germline): MGHRA, YSYEKL. There are 13 residues in the CDR3. The CDR3 sequence: CASSQDDYATQYF. The CDR3 nucleotides read TGCGCCAGCAGCCAAGACGACTACGCTACGCAGTATTTT.

The genes are TRBV29-1 and TRBJ1-2; unclear D gene. Germline assignment: CDR1 SQVTM and CDR2 ANQGSEA. V dropped 7 bases and J dropped 1 base, with 10 bases sitting between them. The CDR3 loop spans 12 amino acids. The CDR3 sequence is CSAQHVNYGYTF. The CDR3 DNA follows: TGCAGCGCCCAACACGTTAACTATGGCTACACCTTC.

The chain has TRBV2 and TRBJ1-2; TRBD1 matches 8 bases. Germline CDR1 reads SNHLY; CDR2 reads FYNNEI. CDR3 length: 13 amino acids. J gave up 6 bases and V 6 bases, and 6 bases lay outside the gene matches. This CDR3 reads CASSARGRDGYTF. For the CDR3, the DNA is TGTGCCAGCAGCGCCAGGGGGCGAGATGGCTACACCTTC.

A few counts support this clone. The rearrangement links TRBV2 to TRBJ1-2, with 10 bases lining up with TRBD1. From germline, CDR1 is SNHLY and CDR2 FYNNEI. The CDR3 covers 15 residues. V was pared by 5 bases and J by 5 bases, with 8 bases of the junction left unmatched. The CDR3 here is CASSRTGGGGYGYTF. In nucleotides, the CDR3 is TGTGCCAGCAGTCGGACAGGGGGTGGAGGGTATGGCTACACCTTC.

The rearrangement joins TRBV6-2 or TRBV6-3 to TRBJ2-7; 9 positions agree with TRBD2. The length of the CDR3 is 13 residues. Germline CDR1 reads MNHEY; CDR2 reads SVGEGT. V gave up 5 bases and J gave up 5 bases; unmatched junction bases: 4. This CDR3 is CASSRSGSNEQYF. In DNA, the CDR3 is TGTGCCAGCAGTCGTAGCGGGAGCAACGAGCAGTACTTC.

V and J are TRBV10-3 and TRBJ2-3, with a weak D call TRBD1 (5 bases). The CDR3 consists of 12 residues. The germline CDR1 and CDR2 sequences are ENHRY and SYGVKD. V dropped 6 bases and J dropped 8 bases, with 12 bases sitting between them. CDR3 residues: CAIRPDSATQYF. CDR3 sequence (DNA): TGTGCCATCAGACCCGACAGTGCTACGCAGTATTTT.

This clone has a handful of counts. The chain employs TRBV27 and TRBJ2-2; 8 bases align to TRBD2. Germline V CDR1 and CDR2: MNHEY, SMNVEV (reference sequence). The CDR3 length is 15 residues. The V segment lost 7 bases and the J segment 6 bases; nucleotides outside the gene matches: 10. CDR3 residues: CASKLTGGAAGELFF. As DNA, the CDR3 is TGTGCCAGCAAGCTGACGGGAGGGGCAGCCGGGGAGCTGTTTTTT.

The chain links TRBV2 to TRBJ2-7; weak D call: TRBD1 (5 bases). CDR1 is SNHLY and CDR2 is FYNNEI in the germline V gene. CDR3 length: 14 residues. Trimming shortened V by 7 bases and J by 2 bases, and 15 bases separated the two germline ends. CDR3 loop: CASKKGQAPYEQYF. In DNA, the CDR3 is TGTGCCAGCAAGAAGGGGCAGGCTCCCTACGAGCAGTACTTC.

The chain links TRBV29-1 to TRBJ2-7, with 8 bases aligning to TRBD1. Germline loops: CDR1 SQVTM, CDR2 ANQGSEA. Trimming cost V 6 bases and J 2 bases; bases outside gene matches: 21. This CDR3 contains 18 residues. CDR3 residues: CSVIGTGLRWESPYEQYF. The CDR3 DNA reads as TGCAGCGTCATCGGGACAGGCCTGCGTTGGGAGTCTCCCTACGAGCAGTACTTC.

V usage is TRBV5-1 and J usage is TRBJ2-5; the D is unclear. Germline V CDR1 and CDR2: SGHRS, YFSETQ. V shed 5 bases and J shed 5 bases, with 16 bases lying between them. This CDR3 contains 14 residues. CDR3 sequence: CASSSRSGQETQYF. DNA of the CDR3: TGCGCCAGCAGTAGTAGGTCTGGGCAGGAGACCCAGTACTTC. The full variable domain, rest sourced from reference TRBV5-1 and TRBJ2-5, is KAGVTQTPRYLIKTRGQQVTLSCSPISGHRSVSWYQQTPGQGLQFLFEYFSETQRNKGNFPGRFSGRQFSNSRSEMNVSTLELGDSALYLCASSSRSGQETQYFGPGTRLLVL.

In this sample, this clone turned up once. V and J are TRBV2 and TRBJ1-4, with TRBD1 matching over 11 bases. The junction had 7 bases not matched to a gene; V was cut back by 6 bases and J by 10 bases. This CDR3 comprises 14 residues. CDR1 SNHLY and CDR2 FYNNEI come from the germline V gene. Here the CDR3 reads CASRPAGQGGKLFF. CDR3 DNA: TGTGCCAGCAGGCCCGCGGGACAGGGGGGAAAACTGTTTTTT.

The chain carries TRBV4-1 and TRBJ2-4, with TRBD2 as a possible D gene (7 bases). The CDR3 runs to 15 residues. Germline CDR1 is MGHRA and CDR2 is YSYEKL. The V end was cut by 0 bases, the J end by 8 bases, with 14 bases between. The chain's CDR3 is CASSQDFGGRDIQYF. Here the CDR3 DNA reads TGCGCCAGCAGCCAAGATTTCGGGGGGCGGGACATTCAGTACTTC.

The CDR3 DNA sequence: TGTGCCAGTAGTATGGGCAGCAATCAGCCCCAGCATTTT. Translating gives CASSMGSNQPQHF. V is TRBV19 and J is TRBJ1-5, with unresolved D. The germline V gene has CDR1 LNHDA and CDR2 SQIVND (reference sequence). Trimming left V 3 bases short and J 1 base short, with 4 bases between. The CDR3 is 13 amino acids.